Sequencing of this T cell receptor beta chain was carried out in a study of cytomegalovirus exposure and HLA in healthy donors. Germline CDR1 SGHAT, CDR2 FQNNGV. This CDR3 is 15 amino acids long. V was clipped by 1 base and J by 5 bases, with 13 bases between them. A multiplex PCR was run with 60 Vbeta primers and 13 Jbeta primers. Measured with immunoSEQ multiplex PCR; TCRdb has only the in-frame clones, and not every one. The top ten hold about 0.72% of the sample, which has about 180,000 clones, roughly 78% seen once. Regarding the study as a whole: Association of 16,951 TCR beta sequences with HLA alleles was found at 0.05 false discovery rate in a later analysis.

On this clone: As yet, its antigen is unknown.

This rearrangement joins TRBV11-2 to TRBJ2-3; tentative D call: TRBD2 (5 bases). The source of this sequence is a woman between 35 and 50 years old in good health and CMV-seronegative. The specimen was PBMCs. DNA for the CDR3: TGTGCCAGCAGCTTAGGTTCCACCCGGGGAGATACGCAGTATTTT. Amino acid sequence: CASSLGSTRGDTQYF.